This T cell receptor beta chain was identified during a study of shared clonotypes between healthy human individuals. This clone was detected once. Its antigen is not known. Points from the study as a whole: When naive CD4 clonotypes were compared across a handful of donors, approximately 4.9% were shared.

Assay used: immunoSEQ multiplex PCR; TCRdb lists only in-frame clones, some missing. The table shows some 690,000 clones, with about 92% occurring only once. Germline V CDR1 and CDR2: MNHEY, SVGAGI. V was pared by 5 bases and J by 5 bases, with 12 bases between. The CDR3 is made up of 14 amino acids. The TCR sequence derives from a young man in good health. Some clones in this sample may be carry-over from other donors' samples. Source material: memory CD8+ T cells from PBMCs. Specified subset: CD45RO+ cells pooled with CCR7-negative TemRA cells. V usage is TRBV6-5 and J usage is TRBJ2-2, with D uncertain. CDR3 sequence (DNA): TGTGCCAGCAGTCCCAACCTCCAAACCGGGGAGCTGTTTTTT. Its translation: CASSPNLQTGELFF.